Reported below is one T cell receptor beta chain. A junction end diverges from the germline sequence, so it may reflect a read error. These data belong to a study of blood T cell repertoires in COVID-19. Looking at the study overall: Collection of acute and convalescent COVID-19 samples took place in the United States, Italy and Spain.

In assigning cohorts, the study relied on participant-reported clinical history. Some clones are missing from TCRdb's copy, which holds only in-frame ones; the method was immunoSEQ multiplex PCR. The table records around 290,000 clones, roughly 88% of them present only once. The CDR3 is 13 amino acids. The germline V gene encodes CDR1 KGHSH and CDR2 LQKENI. This receptor was taken from a woman aged 25 to 39 who had recovered from COVID-19. Sequenced sample: PBMCs or T cells enriched from blood (not recorded which). V gene TRBV18 combines with J gene TRBJ1-5, with D maybe TRBD1 (5 bases). The CDR3 region is CASSPQVGQPQHF. The CDR3 DNA reads as TGTGCCAGCTCCCCACAGGTGGGCCAGCCCCAGCATTTT.